This TCR beta chain stems from a study of blood T cells in healthy people across ages. Overall study results and limits: With age, beta diversity per million T cells declined roughly linearly, significantly by 30 to 40.

Concerning this clonotype: The antigen is not known.

In germline, CDR1 is SGHRS, CDR2 YFSETQ. The CDR3 sequence is 16 residues long. V lost 0 bases to trimming and J lost 6 bases; unmatched junction nucleotides: 8. Using a J-beta primer mix together with a sample-barcoded 5' primer, a second PCR was run for roughly 6 to 11 cycles. In TCRdb, the 5' RACE reads were re-called with MiXCR into one record per CDR3 protein. The sample includes around 1.7 million distinct CDR3 sequences, 28% seen only once; the top ten take 7.7%. This sequence was found in a woman in her 30s in good health. Sequencing was done on a sample of blood. The V and J genes are TRBV5-1 and TRBJ1-4, with 7 bases aligning to TRBD1. CDR3 sequence reads: CASSLAEGQKDEKLFF. CDR3 sequence (DNA): TGCGCCAGCAGCTTGGCGGAGGGACAGAAGGATGAAAAACTGTTTTTT.